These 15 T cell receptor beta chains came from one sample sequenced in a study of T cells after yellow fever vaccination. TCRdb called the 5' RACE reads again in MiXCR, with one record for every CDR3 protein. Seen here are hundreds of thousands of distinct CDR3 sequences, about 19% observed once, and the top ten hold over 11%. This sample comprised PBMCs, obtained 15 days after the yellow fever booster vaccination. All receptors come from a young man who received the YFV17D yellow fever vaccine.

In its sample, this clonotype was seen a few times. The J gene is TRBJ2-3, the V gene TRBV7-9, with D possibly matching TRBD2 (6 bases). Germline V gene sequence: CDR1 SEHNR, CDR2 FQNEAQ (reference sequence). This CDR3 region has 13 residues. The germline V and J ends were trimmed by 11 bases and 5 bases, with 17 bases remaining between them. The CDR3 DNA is TGTGCCGGGGAGGAGGCGGGATTAGATACGCAGTATTTT. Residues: CAGEEAGLDTQYF.

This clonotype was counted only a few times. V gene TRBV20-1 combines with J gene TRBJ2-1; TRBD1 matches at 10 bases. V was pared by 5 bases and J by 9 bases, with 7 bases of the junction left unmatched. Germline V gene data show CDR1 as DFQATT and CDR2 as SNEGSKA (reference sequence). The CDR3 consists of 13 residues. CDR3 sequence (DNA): TGCAGTGCTCCGACAGGGGGCATGAGTGAGCAGTTCTTC. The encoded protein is CSAPTGGMSEQFF.

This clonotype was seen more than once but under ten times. CDR3 nucleotide sequence: TGCGCCAGCAGCTGGAGACCCGCCGGGACAGAGAACACCGGGGAGCTGTTTTTT. This codes for CASSWRPAGTENTGELFF. This chain links TRBV5-1 with TRBJ2-2; 7 positions match TRBD1. Germline V CDR1 and CDR2: SGHRS, YFSETQ. CDR3 size: 18 residues. The J segment lost 1 base and the V segment lost 3 bases, leaving 12 bases of the junction unmatched.

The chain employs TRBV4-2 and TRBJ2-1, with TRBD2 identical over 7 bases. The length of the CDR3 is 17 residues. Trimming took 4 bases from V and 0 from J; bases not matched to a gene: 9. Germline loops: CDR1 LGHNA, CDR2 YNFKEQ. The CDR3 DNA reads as TGTGCCAGCAGCCGGGGGGGAGGGACCAGCTCCTACAATGAGCAGTTCTTC. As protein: CASSRGGGTSSYNEQFF.

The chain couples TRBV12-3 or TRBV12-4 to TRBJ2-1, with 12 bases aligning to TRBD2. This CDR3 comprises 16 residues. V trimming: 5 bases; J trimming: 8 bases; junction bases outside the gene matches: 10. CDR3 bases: TGTGCCAGCAGTCCCAGCGGGACTAGCGGGTATGATGAGCAGTTCTTC. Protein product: CASSPSGTSGYDEQFF.

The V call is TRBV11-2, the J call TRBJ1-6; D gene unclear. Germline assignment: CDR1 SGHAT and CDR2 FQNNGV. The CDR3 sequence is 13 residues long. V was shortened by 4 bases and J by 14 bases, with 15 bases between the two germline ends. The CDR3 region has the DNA TGTGCCAGCAGCTACGGCCCTTACGTTACCCTCCACTTT. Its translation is CASSYGPYVTLHF.

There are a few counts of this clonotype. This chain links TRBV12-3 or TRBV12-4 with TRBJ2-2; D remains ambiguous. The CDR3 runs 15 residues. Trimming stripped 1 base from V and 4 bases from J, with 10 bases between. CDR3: CASSLGGIATGELFF. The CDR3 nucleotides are TGTGCCAGCAGTTTAGGTGGGATTGCCACCGGGGAGCTGTTTTTT.

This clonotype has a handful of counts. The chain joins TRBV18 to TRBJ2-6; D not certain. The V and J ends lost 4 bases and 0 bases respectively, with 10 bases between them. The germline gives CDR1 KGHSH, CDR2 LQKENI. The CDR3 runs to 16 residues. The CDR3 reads CASSLAISSGANVLTF. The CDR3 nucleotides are TGTGCCAGCTCACTGGCCATCAGCTCTGGGGCCAACGTCCTGACTTTC.

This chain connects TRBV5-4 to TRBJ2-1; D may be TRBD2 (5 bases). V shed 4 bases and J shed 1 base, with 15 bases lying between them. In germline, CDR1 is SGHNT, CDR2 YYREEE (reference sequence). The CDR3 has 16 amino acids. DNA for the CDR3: TGTGCCAGCAGCGGGTCAAGCGGAGAATCCTACAATGAGCAGTTCTTC. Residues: CASSGSSGESYNEQFF.

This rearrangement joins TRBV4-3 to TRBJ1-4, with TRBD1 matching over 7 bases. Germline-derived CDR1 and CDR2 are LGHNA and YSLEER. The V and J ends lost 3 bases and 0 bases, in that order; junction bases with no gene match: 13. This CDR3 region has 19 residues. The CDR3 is CASSQGIGGFAATNEKLFF. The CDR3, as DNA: TGCGCCAGCAGCCAGGGGATAGGGGGCTTCGCGGCAACTAATGAAAAACTGTTTTTT.

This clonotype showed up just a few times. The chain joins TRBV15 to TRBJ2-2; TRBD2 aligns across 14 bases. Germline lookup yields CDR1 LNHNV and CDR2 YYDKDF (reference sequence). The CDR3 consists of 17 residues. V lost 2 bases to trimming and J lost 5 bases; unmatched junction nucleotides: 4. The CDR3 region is CATSRKGTSGSTGELFF. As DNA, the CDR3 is TGTGCCACCAGCAGAAAAGGGACTAGCGGGAGTACCGGGGAGCTGTTTTTT.

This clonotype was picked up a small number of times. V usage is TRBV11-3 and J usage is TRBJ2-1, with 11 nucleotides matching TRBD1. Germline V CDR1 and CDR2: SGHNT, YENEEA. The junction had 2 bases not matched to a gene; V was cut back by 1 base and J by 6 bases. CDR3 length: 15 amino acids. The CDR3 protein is CASSLAGTGGNEQFF. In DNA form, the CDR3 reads TGTGCCAGCAGCTTAGCCGGGACAGGGGGCAATGAGCAGTTCTTC.

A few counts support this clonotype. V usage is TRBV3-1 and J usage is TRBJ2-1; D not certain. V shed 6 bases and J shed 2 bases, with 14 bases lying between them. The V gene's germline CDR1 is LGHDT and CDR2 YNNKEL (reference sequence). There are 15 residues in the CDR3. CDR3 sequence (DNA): TGTGCCAGCAGACCAGAACCGTTGGCCTACAATGAGCAGTTCTTC. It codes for CASRPEPLAYNEQFF.

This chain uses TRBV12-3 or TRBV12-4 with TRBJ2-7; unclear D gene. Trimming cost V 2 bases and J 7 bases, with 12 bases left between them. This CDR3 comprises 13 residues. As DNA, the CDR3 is TGTGCCAGCAGTTTAAGGCACCAGAGAGAGCAGTACTTC. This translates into CASSLRHQREQYF.

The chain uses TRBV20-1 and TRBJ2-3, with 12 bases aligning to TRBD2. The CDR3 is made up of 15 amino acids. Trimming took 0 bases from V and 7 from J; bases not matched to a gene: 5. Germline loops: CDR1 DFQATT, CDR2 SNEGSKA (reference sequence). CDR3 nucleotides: TGCAGTGCTAGAGATCCTAGCGGGAGGGCAAATACGCAGTATTTT. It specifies CSARDPSGRANTQYF.